In its sample, the clone carrying this TCR beta chain was seen once. Antigen specificity is unknown. The germline V and J ends were trimmed by 1 base and 8 bases, with 15 bases remaining between them. The CDR3 has 16 amino acids. The germline CDR1 and CDR2 sequences are MNHEY and SMNVEV (reference sequence). This entry comes from a study of T cell responses to AZD1222 COVID-19 vaccine. Assay used: immunoSEQ multiplex PCR; TCRdb lists only in-frame clones, some missing. The data show 120,000 or so clones, more than 80% seen once. Broader study findings: Vaccination with two AZD1222 doses was followed by a rise in Spike-specific TCR breadth and depth.

The sample in question was peripheral blood, obtained on day 0 of AZD1222 vaccination. The TCR sequence derives from an adult in good health. This chain uses TRBV27 with TRBJ1-6; D gene uncertain. In nucleotides, the CDR3 is TGTGCCAGCAGTTTATTGTCAAAGGGTCTTGATTCACCCCTCCACTTT. Amino acid sequence: CASSLLSKGLDSPLHF.